These T cell receptor beta chains were read from a single sample in a study of radiation and T cells in renal cell carcinoma. The method was immunoSEQ multiplex PCR; TCRdb's version includes in-frame clones alone and lacks a portion of them. The profile shows 100,000 to 150,000 clones, 88% of them singletons. Sequencing was performed on blood, taken from a patient whose treatment included radiotherapy and nephrectomy. These receptors originate from a woman aged 70-85 years with renal cell carcinoma. CDR3s include the opening cysteine and the closing phenylalanine or tryptophan. The D gene is left open where the match is weak. Expanded clones get a size class; other rows say once, few or many, or leave the size out.

>TRBJ1-5|TRBV19|NA|NA
TGTGCCAGTAGTATGGCCTGGGAACAGCCCCAGCATTTT
CASSMAWEQPQHF
>TRBJ1-1|TRBV5-5|NA|TRBD1
TGTGCCAGCAGCTTCCGGGCCGGGACAGGGGAGAGAACTGAAGCTTTCTTT
CASSFRAGTGERTEAFF
>TRBJ2-3|TRBV5-4|NA|TRBD2
TGTGCCAGCAGCTCTAGCGGGGGGGCCGAAGATACGCAGTATTTT
CASSSSGGAEDTQYF
>TRBJ1-2|TRBV9|NA|NA
TGTGCCAGCAGCGCTTCCGACAGGAGCTATGGCTACACCTTC
CASSASDRSYGYTF
>TRBJ2-1|TRBV6-6|NA|TRBD2
TGTGCCAGCCGCGGGAGCGGGGGGCCCAATGAGCAGTTCTTC
CASRGSGGPNEQFF
>TRBJ2-1|TRBV21-1|NA|NA
TGTGCCAGCAGACTAGTCCTATACAATGAGCAGTTCTTC
CASRLVLYNEQFF
>TRBJ2-6|TRBV14|NA|NA
TGTGCCAGCAGCCAAGTGGGGGCCGGGGCCAACGTCCTGACTTTC
CASSQVGAGANVLTF
>TRBJ1-1|TRBV30|NA|TRBD1
TGTGCCGGGGGACAGTTTGAAGCTTTCTTT
CAGGQFEAFF
>TRBJ1-1|TRBV5-1|NA|NA
TGCGCCAGCAGCTCTGGGGGTTGGAGGCAGGGAGGCTCTGAAGCTTTCTTT
CASSSGGWRQGGSEAFF
>TRBJ2-7|TRBV7-2|NA|TRBD1
TGTGCCAGCAGCCCAAGGACAGGGGGGGCCGAGCAGTACTTC
CASSPRTGGAEQYF
>TRBJ1-5|TRBV19|NA|TRBD1
TGTGCCAGTAGTATGATGAGGGGGCGCCCCCCTTATAGCAATCAGCCCCAGCATTTT
CASSMMRGRPPYSNQPQHF
>TRBJ1-5|TRBV27|NA|NA
TGTGCCAGCAGTTCCTCCTCGACAGTAAGCAAGCCCCAGCATTTT
CASSSSSTVSKPQHF
>TRBJ1-2|TRBV6-5|NA|TRBD1
TGTGCCAGCACCGCGCCGGGACAGGGATGGTACACCTTC
CASTAPGQGWYTF
>TRBJ1-4|TRBV5-1|NA|TRBD1
TGCGCCAGCAGCTTGGGGGCGTCGGACAGGCGTGAAAAACTGTTTTTT
CASSLGASDRREKLFF
>TRBJ2-6|TRBV5-4|NA|NA
TGTGCCAGCAGCTTGGGGGGCAGAAAGTCTGGGGCCAACGTCCTGACTTTC
CASSLGGRKSGANVLTF
>TRBJ2-2|TRBV6-5|NA|NA
TGTGCCAGCAGGAGAAACACCGGGGAGCTGTTTTTT
CASRRNTGELFF
>TRBJ2-1|TRBV7-8|once|TRBD2
TGTGCCAGCATCGACGGACTAGCGGGGGGGCAGTTCTTC
CASIDGLAGGQFF
>TRBJ1-2|TRBV7-8|NA|TRBD1
TGTGCCAGCAGCCCTGGGACAGGGGACTATGGCTACACCTTC
CASSPGTGDYGYTF
>TRBJ2-7|TRBV14|NA|NA
TGTGCCAGCAGCCAATTGGTATCCGGGTCATACGAGCAGTACTTC
CASSQLVSGSYEQYF
>TRBJ2-1|TRBV29-1|NA|NA
TGCAGCGCCGGGGAATACAATGAGCAGTTCTTC
CSAGEYNEQFF
>TRBJ2-7|TRBV29-1|NA|TRBD1
TGCAGCGTTGATGGGACAGGGGGCCGATCCTACGAGCAGTACTTC
CSVDGTGGRSYEQYF
>TRBJ2-2|TRBV19|NA|NA
TGTGCCAGTAGTATAGGGAGCACCGGGGAGCTGTTTTTT
CASSIGSTGELFF
>TRBJ2-7|TRBV18|NA|TRBD2
TGTGCCAGCTCACTACGACAGGTCGCCAGGACTAGCGGGGGAAGATCCTACGAGCAGTACTTC
CASSLRQVARTSGGRSYEQYF
>TRBJ2-7|TRBV10-3|NA|NA
TGTGCCATCAGTGAGTCAAAAAGCTTCTCCTACGAGCAGTACTTC
CAISESKSFSYEQYF
>TRBJ1-5|TRBV7-2|NA|TRBD1
TGTGCCAGCAGCGTGGACAGGGGGGATCAGCCCCAGCATTTT
CASSVDRGDQPQHF
>TRBJ2-5|TRBV5-4|NA|NA
TGTGCCAGCAGCTTGGATATGGGATCGGGGGAGACCCAGTACTTC
CASSLDMGSGETQYF
>TRBJ2-3|TRBV6-5|NA|NA
TGTGCCAGCAGTTCTCCTAGCGACAGCACAGATACGCAGTATTTT
CASSSPSDSTDTQYF
>TRBJ2-7|TRBV7-2|NA|NA
TGTGCCAGCAGCTTCAACGCCGAGCAGTACTTC
CASSFNAEQYF
>TRBJ1-6|TRBV9|NA|NA
TGTGCCAGCAGCGCCCGCGGTCAGGGGAATTCACCCCTCCACTTT
CASSARGQGNSPLHF
>TRBJ2-5|TRBV27|NA|TRBD2
TGTGCCAGCAAACTAGCGGGGGGGCTCTGGGAGACCCAGTACTTC
CASKLAGGLWETQYF
>TRBJ1-1|TRBV5-1|NA|NA
TGCGCCAGCAGCGCCAGAACAGGGCAGAACACTGAAGCTTTCTTT
CASSARTGQNTEAFF
>TRBJ1-1|TRBV18|NA|TRBD1
TGTGCCAGCTCACCACGCGACAGGGAGACGGCTTTCTTT
CASSPRDRETAFF
>TRBJ1-6|TRBV28|NA|NA
TGTGCCAGCAGTTTTCAGGGCTCCTATAATTCACCCCTCCACTTT
CASSFQGSYNSPLHF
>TRBJ1-4|TRBV29-1|NA|NA
TGCAGCGTTGTTGGGAATAATGGAAAACTGTTTTTT
CSVVGNNGKLFF
>TRBJ2-3|TRBV18|once|NA
TGTGCCAGCTCACCGACGCCAGATACGCAGTATTTT
CASSPTPDTQYF
>TRBJ2-7|TRBV5-1|NA|TRBD1
TGCGCCAGCAGCTTGGCTCTGGACAGGGGCGACTACGAGCAGTACTTC
CASSLALDRGDYEQYF
>TRBJ1-5|TRBV14|few|NA
TGTGCCAGCAGCCAAGGGGTCAATCAGCCCCAGCATTTT
CASSQGVNQPQHF
>TRBJ1-3|TRBV5-4|NA|NA
TGTGCCAGCAGCCCTGGACGGGGAAGTGGAAACACCATATATTTT
CASSPGRGSGNTIYF
>TRBJ2-7|TRBV7-6|NA|TRBD2
TGTGCCAGCAGCTTAGGAGCGGGGGGTGCCTACGAGCAGTACTTC
CASSLGAGGAYEQYF
>TRBJ2-2|TRBV5-1|NA|TRBD2
TGCGCCAGCAGCCCTAGCGGGGGGGCCCTCACCGGGGAGCTGTTTTTT
CASSPSGGALTGELFF
>TRBJ1-5|TRBV7-9|once|TRBD1
TGTGCCAGCAGCTCAGGACAGGGCTTTCAGCCCCAGCATTTT
CASSSGQGFQPQHF
>TRBJ1-1|TRBV2|NA|TRBD1
TGTGCCAGCAGTCCCAGGGGGACTGAAGCTTTCTTT
CASSPRGTEAFF
>TRBJ2-3|TRBV7-2|NA|NA
TGTGCCAGCACCCCAAGGATCTACACGGATACGCAGTATTTT
CASTPRIYTDTQYF
>TRBJ2-7|TRBV28|few|TRBD2
TGTGCCAGCAGCGTAGCGGGGGGGCGCAACGAGCAGTACTTC
CASSVAGGRNEQYF
>TRBJ1-1|TRBV7-9|NA|NA
TGTGCCAGCAGCTTTGAGGTCGGAAGGAACACTGAAGCTTTCTTT
CASSFEVGRNTEAFF
>TRBJ2-1|TRBV19|NA|NA
TGTGCCAGTAGTCTAACTCGGGGGGGACAGGGCTACAATGAGCAGTTCTTC
CASSLTRGGQGYNEQFF
>TRBJ1-3|TRBV9|NA|NA
TGTGCCAGCAGCGTAGTTGACTCTGGAAACACCATATATTTT
CASSVVDSGNTIYF
>TRBJ2-2|TRBV4-3|NA|NA
TGCGCCAGCAGCCAAGAGGAAGGGATCGGCGGGGAGCTGTTTTTT
CASSQEEGIGGELFF
>TRBJ2-1|TRBV19|NA|NA
TGTGCCAGTAGTATAGAAACCACCGGACTTCCATACAATGAGCAGTTCTTC
CASSIETTGLPYNEQFF
>TRBJ1-2|TRBV2|NA|NA
TGTGCCAGCAGTGAATCAGGGCGCTATGGCTACACCTTC
CASSESGRYGYTF
>TRBJ1-2|TRBV7-9|NA|NA
TGTGCCAGCAGCTTACCCAGTACAGGGAGGGACTATGGCTACACCTTC
CASSLPSTGRDYGYTF
>TRBJ1-3|TRBV7-8|NA|NA
TGTGCCAGCAGCTCCACCGACTACTCTGGAAACACCATATATTTT
CASSSTDYSGNTIYF
>TRBJ1-2|TRBV7-8|NA|TRBD1
TGTGCCAGCAGCTTAGTTTCCACAGGGGTTGATGGCTACACCTTC
CASSLVSTGVDGYTF
>TRBJ2-7|TRBV5-4|NA|TRBD2
TGTGCCAGCAGTAGCGGGGGGGCTCTCGAGCAGTACTTC
CASSSGGALEQYF
>TRBJ1-5|TRBV2|few|NA
TGTGCCAGCAGTGGAGGGGTTAATCAGCCCCAGCATTTT
CASSGGVNQPQHF